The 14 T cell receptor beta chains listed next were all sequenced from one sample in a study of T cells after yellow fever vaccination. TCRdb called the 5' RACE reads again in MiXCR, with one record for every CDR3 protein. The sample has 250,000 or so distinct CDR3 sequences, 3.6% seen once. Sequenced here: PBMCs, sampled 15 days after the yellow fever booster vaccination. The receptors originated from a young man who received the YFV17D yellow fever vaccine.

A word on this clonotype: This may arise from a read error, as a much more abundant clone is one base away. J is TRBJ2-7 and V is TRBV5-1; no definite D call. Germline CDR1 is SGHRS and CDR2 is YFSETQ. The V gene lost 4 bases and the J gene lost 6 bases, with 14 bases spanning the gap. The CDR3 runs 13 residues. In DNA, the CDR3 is TGCGCCAGCAGCATCTCCTCACCCTTCGAGCAGTACTTC. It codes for CASSISSPFEQYF.

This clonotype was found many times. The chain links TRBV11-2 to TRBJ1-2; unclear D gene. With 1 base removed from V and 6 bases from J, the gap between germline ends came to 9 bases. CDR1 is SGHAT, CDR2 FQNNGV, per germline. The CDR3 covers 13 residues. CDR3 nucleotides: TGTGCCAGCAGCTTAGTCAGGCCTGATGGCTACACCTTC. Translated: CASSLVRPDGYTF.

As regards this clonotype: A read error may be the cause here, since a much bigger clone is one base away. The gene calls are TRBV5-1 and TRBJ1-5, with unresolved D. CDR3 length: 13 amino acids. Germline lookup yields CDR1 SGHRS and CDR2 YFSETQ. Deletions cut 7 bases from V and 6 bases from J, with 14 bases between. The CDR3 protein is CASADGIIQPQHF. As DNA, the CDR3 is TGCGCCAGCGCGGACGGCATAATTCAGCCCCAGCATTTT.

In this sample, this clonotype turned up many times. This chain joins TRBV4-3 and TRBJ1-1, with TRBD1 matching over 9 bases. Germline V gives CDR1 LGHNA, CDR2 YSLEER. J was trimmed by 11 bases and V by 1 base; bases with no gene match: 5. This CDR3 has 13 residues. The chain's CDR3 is CASSQAHRGPAFF. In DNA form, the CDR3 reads TGCGCCAGCAGCCAAGCCCACAGGGGGCCGGCTTTCTTT.

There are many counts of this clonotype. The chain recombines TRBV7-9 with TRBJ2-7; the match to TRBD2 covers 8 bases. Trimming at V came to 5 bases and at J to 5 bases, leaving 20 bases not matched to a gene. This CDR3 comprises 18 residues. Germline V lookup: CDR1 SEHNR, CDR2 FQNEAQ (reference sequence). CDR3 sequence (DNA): TGTGCCAGCAGCATCCCGTCGGGAGGGGGGGTCCGTGACCACGAGCAGTACTTC. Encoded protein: CASSIPSGGGVRDHEQYF.

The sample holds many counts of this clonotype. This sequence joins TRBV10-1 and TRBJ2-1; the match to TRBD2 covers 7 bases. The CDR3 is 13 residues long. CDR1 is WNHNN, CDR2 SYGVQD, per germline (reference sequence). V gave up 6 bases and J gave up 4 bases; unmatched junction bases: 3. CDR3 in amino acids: CASSGGTYNEQFF. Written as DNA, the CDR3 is TGCGCCAGCAGCGGGGGGACTTACAATGAGCAGTTCTTC.

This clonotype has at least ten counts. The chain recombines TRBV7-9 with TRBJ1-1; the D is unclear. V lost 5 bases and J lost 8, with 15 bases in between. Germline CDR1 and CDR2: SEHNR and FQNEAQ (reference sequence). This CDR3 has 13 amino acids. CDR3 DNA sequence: TGTGCCAGCAGCCCCGTTTCGGTCGCCGAAGCTTTCTTT. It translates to CASSPVSVAEAFF. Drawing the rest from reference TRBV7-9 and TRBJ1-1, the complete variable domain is DTGVSQNPRHKITKRGQNVTFRCDPISEHNRLYWYRQTLGQGPEFLTYFQNEAQLEKSRLLSDRFSAERPKGSFSTLEIQRTEQGDSAMYLCASSPVSVAEAFFGQGTRLTVV.

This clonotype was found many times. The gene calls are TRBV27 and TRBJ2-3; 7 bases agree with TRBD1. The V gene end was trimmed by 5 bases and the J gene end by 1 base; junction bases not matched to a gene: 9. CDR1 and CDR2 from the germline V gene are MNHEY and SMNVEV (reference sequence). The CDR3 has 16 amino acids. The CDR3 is CASSIPRDRGTDTQYF. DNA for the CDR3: TGTGCCAGCAGTATACCCCGGGACAGAGGCACAGATACGCAGTATTTT.

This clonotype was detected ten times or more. The CDR3 sequence: CASSRLTGDEAFF. Here the CDR3 DNA reads TGTGCCAGCAGCCGACTGACAGGAGACGAAGCTTTCTTT. The genes are TRBV7-9 and TRBJ1-1, with D possibly TRBD1 on 6 matching bases. Trimming left V 5 bases short and J 8 bases short, with 15 bases between. Germline V gene data show CDR1 as SEHNR and CDR2 as FQNEAQ (reference sequence). The CDR3 loop spans 13 amino acids. The variable domain in full, completed from reference TRBV7-9 and TRBJ1-1, reads DTGVSQNPRHKITKRGQNVTFRCDPISEHNRLYWYRQTLGQGPEFLTYFQNEAQLEKSRLLSDRFSAERPKGSFSTLEIQRTEQGDSAMYLCASSRLTGDEAFFGQGTRLTVV.

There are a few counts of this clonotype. CDR3 region: CASSWSGAYEQYF. CDR3 bases: TGTGCCAGCAGCTGGAGTGGGGCCTACGAGCAGTACTTC. The V and J genes are TRBV7-2 and TRBJ2-7; D unclear. Trimming left V 4 bases short and J 2 bases short, with 9 bases between. This CDR3 has 13 residues. CDR1 is SGHTA, CDR2 FQGNSA, per germline.

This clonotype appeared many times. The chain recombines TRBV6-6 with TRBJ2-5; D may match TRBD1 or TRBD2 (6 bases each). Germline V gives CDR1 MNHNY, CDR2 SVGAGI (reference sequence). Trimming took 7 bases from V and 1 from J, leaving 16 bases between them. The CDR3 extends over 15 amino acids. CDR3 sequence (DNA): TGTGCCAGCACCATGTCTCGGGGGCCCCAAGAGACCCAGTACTTC. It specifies CASTMSRGPQETQYF.

The CDR3 DNA reads as TGTGCCTGGAGGGATCCGGGACAGGAAAAACTGTTTTTT. Translated, it gives CAWRDPGQEKLFF. This chain joins TRBV30 and TRBJ1-4; 7 bases are a match to TRBD1. J was trimmed by 8 bases and V by 3 bases; bases with no gene match: 6. The CDR3 totals 13 residues. CDR1 and CDR2 (germline): GTSNPN, SVGIG (reference sequence).

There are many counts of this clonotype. CDR3 in amino acids: CASSASGGNTDTQYF. CDR3 DNA: TGTGCCAGCAGCGCTAGCGGGGGGAACACAGATACGCAGTATTTT. V usage is TRBV7-2 and J usage is TRBJ2-3, with 11 bases identical to TRBD2. After removal of 5 bases from V and 2 bases from J, the junction contained 3 bases not matched to a gene. The CDR3 is 15 residues long. Per the germline V gene, CDR1 is SGHTA and CDR2 is FQGNSA.

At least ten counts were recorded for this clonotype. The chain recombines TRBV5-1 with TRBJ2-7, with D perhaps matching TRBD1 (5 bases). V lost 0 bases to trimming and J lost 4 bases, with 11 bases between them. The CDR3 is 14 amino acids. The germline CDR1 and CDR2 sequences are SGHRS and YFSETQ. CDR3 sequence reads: CASSLDRMVYEQYV. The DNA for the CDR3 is TGCGCCAGCAGCTTGGACAGGATGGTATACGAGCAGTACGTC.